The clone carrying this T cell receptor beta chain was picked up one time. Its antigen is unidentified. Germline trimming cut 3 bases from V and 0 bases from J; bases unmatched to any gene: 13. This CDR3 comprises 18 residues. Germline V gives CDR1 MNHNS, CDR2 SASEGT. This sample stems from a study of T cell responses to AZD1222 COVID-19 vaccine. Study-level findings and limits: Across the whole spike, CD4 TCRs peaked at regions 160-218 and 743-854.

Here immunoSEQ multiplex PCR was the method, and the copy in TCRdb shows in-frame clones only, minus some. The sample consists of roughly 100,000 clones, roughly 90% of them appearing once. The clonotype was recovered from an adult in good health. Sequenced here: peripheral blood, sampled on day 0 of AZD1222 vaccination. J is TRBJ1-2 and V is TRBV6-1; 7 positions match TRBD1. The CDR3: CASSDETGFGRANYGYTF. The CDR3 DNA reads TGTGCCAGCAGTGACGAGACAGGGTTCGGTCGGGCTAACTATGGCTACACCTTC.